A single sample gave rise to the 20 T cell receptor beta chains below, sequenced in a study of graft-versus-host responses after intestinal transplantation. For these receptors, no antigen is known. Using immunoSEQ multiplex PCR, the repertoire was profiled, and TCRdb retains in-frame clones only, with some absent. The table shows some 96,000 clones, with roughly 90% occurring only once. The starting material was unstimulated CD4+ T cells sorted from spleen or lymph node cells, obtained before transplant. The receptors come from a human donor who was the organ donor for an intestinal transplant.

V gene TRBV11-3 combines with J gene TRBJ2-1, with D uncertain. CDR3 size: 11 residues. V gave up 3 bases and J gave up 7 bases, with 4 bases separating them. Per germline, CDR1 SGHNT and CDR2 YENEEA. CDR3 in amino acids: CASSLENEQFF. Written as DNA, the CDR3 is TGTGCCAGCAGCTTGGAGAATGAGCAGTTCTTC.

CDR3 bases: TGTGCCAGCTCACACGACAGGACGCGGAACACCGGGGAGCTGTTTTTT. The encoded protein is CASSHDRTRNTGELFF. The chain links TRBV18 to TRBJ2-2; D may be TRBD1 (6 bases). Trimming shortened V by 4 bases and J by 1 base, and 13 bases separated the two germline ends. The CDR3 is made up of 16 amino acids. The germline CDR1 and CDR2 sequences are KGHSH and LQKENI.

This CDR3 is CAISESQGARYEQYF. CDR3 nucleotides: TGTGCCATCAGTGAGTCGCAGGGGGCGCGCTACGAGCAGTACTTC. The chain recombines TRBV10-3 with TRBJ2-7; 8 nucleotides agree with TRBD1. V was pared by 0 bases and J by 3 bases, with 4 bases of the junction left unmatched. This CDR3 region has 15 residues. CDR1 ENHRY and CDR2 SYGVKD come from the germline V gene.

This chain connects TRBV7-2 to TRBJ1-5; the D is unclear. Germline V gene data show CDR1 as SGHTA and CDR2 as FQGNSA. V lost 5 bases and J lost 4, with 12 bases in between. This CDR3 contains 14 residues. CDR3 in DNA: TGTGCCAGCAGCCATTCTACACTGAATCAGCCCCAGCATTTT. It specifies CASSHSTLNQPQHF. The complete variable domain, with remaining parts taken from reference TRBV7-2 and TRBJ1-5, reads GAGVSQSPSNKVTEKGKDVELRCDPISGHTALYWYRQSLGQGLEFLIYFQGNSAPDKSGLPSDRFSAERTGGSVSTLTIQRTQQEDSAVYLCASSHSTLNQPQHFGDGTRLSIL.

V is TRBV7-8 and J is TRBJ2-7; the D call may be TRBD1 or TRBD2 (5 bases each). Between the trimmed V and J ends, which lost 2 bases and 2 bases, there was a span of 13 bases. Germline V CDR1 and CDR2: SGHVS, FQNEAQ. The CDR3 is 15 amino acids. The CDR3 loop reads CASSLFGTATYEQYF. Here the CDR3 DNA reads TGTGCCAGCAGCTTATTCGGGACGGCCACCTACGAGCAGTACTTC.

V gene TRBV5-4 combines with J gene TRBJ2-7, with 7 nucleotides matching TRBD2. Germline lookup yields CDR1 SGHNT and CDR2 YYREEE (reference sequence). The CDR3 totals 15 residues. The trim removed 4 bases at V and 7 bases at J, leaving 14 bases unmatched. The CDR3 is CASSQSGTTSGEQYF. The CDR3, as DNA: TGTGCCAGCAGCCAATCCGGGACTACTTCGGGGGAGCAGTACTTC.

The chain carries TRBV6-1 and TRBJ1-3; D call uncertain. In germline, CDR1 is MNHNS, CDR2 SASEGT. Trimming took 5 bases from V and 4 from J, leaving 12 bases between them. This CDR3 contains 14 residues. The CDR3 nucleotides read TGTGCCAGCAGTCCAAATATACAGGGAAACACCATATATTTT. Translation gives CASSPNIQGNTIYF.

Regarding this clone: Other DNA sequences in this specimen translate into the identical CDR3. This rearrangement joins TRBV2 to TRBJ1-5, with no clear D. The CDR3 has 14 residues. Trimming stripped 7 bases from V and 0 bases from J, with 10 bases between. CDR1 SNHLY and CDR2 FYNNEI come from the germline V gene. The CDR3 here is CASKTAYSNQPQHF. The CDR3 nucleotides read TGTGCCAGCAAAACAGCGTATAGCAATCAGCCCCAGCATTTT.

This rearrangement joins TRBV2 to TRBJ2-1, with 10 nucleotides matching TRBD2. Germline V lookup: CDR1 SNHLY, CDR2 FYNNEI. The CDR3 consists of 18 residues. V lost 3 bases to trimming and J lost 4 bases; unmatched junction nucleotides: 12. DNA of the CDR3: TGTGCCAGCAGTGATCCCAACCCTAGCGGGGGACCTTACAATGAGCAGTTCTTC. Translating gives CASSDPNPSGGPYNEQFF.

The chain combines TRBV7-8 with TRBJ2-2; TRBD2 agrees at 12 bases. The CDR3 contains 16 residues. Looked up from germline, CDR1 is SGHVS and CDR2 is FQNEAQ. J gave up 2 bases and V 5 bases, and 3 bases lay outside the gene matches. The CDR3 DNA sequence: TGTGCCAGCAGCCCGGGACTAGCGGGTAACACCGGGGAGCTGTTTTTT. Translating gives CASSPGLAGNTGELFF.

This chain connects TRBV2 to TRBJ1-1, with TRBD1 matching 9 bases. The CDR3 totals 14 residues. Looked up from germline, CDR1 is SNHLY and CDR2 is FYNNEI. The ends lost 8 bases at V and 7 bases at J; junction bases unmatched: 11. In DNA form, the CDR3 reads TGTGCCAGCGGTCGGGACAGGGCTTTCGGTGAAGCTTTCTTT. This translates into CASGRDRAFGEAFF.

This clone was counted only a few times. J is TRBJ1-6 and V is TRBV5-6; D is ambiguous. Germline V gene data show CDR1 as SGHDT and CDR2 as YYEEEE. This CDR3 has 12 residues. V was clipped by 3 bases and J by 8 bases, with 6 bases between them. The CDR3 region is CASSWVYSPLHF. The CDR3 nucleotides read TGTGCCAGCAGCTGGGTATATTCACCCCTCCACTTT.

For the CDR3, the DNA is TGTGCCAGCCAACAGGGGTTCGGTGGAAACACCATATATTTT. It is translated as CASQQGFGGNTIYF. This sequence joins TRBV9 and TRBJ1-3, with TRBD1 identical over 7 bases. The V gene end was trimmed by 7 bases and the J gene end by 3 bases; junction bases not matched to a gene: 7. The germline CDR1 and CDR2 sequences are SGDLS and YYNGEE. This CDR3 spans 14 amino acids. Filled out from reference TRBV9 and TRBJ1-3, the complete variable domain reads DSGVTQTPKHLITATGQRVTLRCSPRSGDLSVYWYQQSLDQGLQFLIQYYNGEERAKGNILERFSAQQFPDLHSELNLSSLELGDSALYFCASQQGFGGNTIYFGEGSWLTVV.

The chain combines TRBV5-1 with TRBJ1-2; 7 bases match TRBD1. The CDR3 runs to 13 residues. Per germline, CDR1 SGHRS and CDR2 YFSETQ. V dropped 0 bases and J dropped 4; count of bases not matched to a gene: 0. CDR3 sequence reads: CASSLGDSYGYTF. CDR3 nucleotide sequence: TGCGCCAGCAGCTTGGGGGACAGCTATGGCTACACCTTC.

The gene calls are TRBV2 and TRBJ2-5, with D possibly matching TRBD2 (5 bases). This CDR3 has 12 amino acids. V dropped 6 bases and J dropped 5 bases, with 10 bases sitting between them. Germline V gives CDR1 SNHLY, CDR2 FYNNEI. CDR3 in amino acids: CASSGESETQYF. DNA of the CDR3: TGTGCCAGCAGCGGGGAGAGTGAGACCCAGTACTTC.

The rearrangement uses TRBV9 and TRBJ2-3; TRBD1 aligns across 10 bases. V shed 0 bases and J 1 base; nucleotides not matched to a gene: 8. The germline V gene encodes CDR1 SGDLS and CDR2 YYNGEE. There are 18 residues in the CDR3. The CDR3 spells CASSVGQGADGGTDTQYF. The CDR3 bases are TGTGCCAGCAGCGTAGGACAGGGGGCCGATGGGGGCACAGATACGCAGTATTTT.

The rearrangement links TRBV11-2 to TRBJ2-7; no reliable D call. CDR3 size: 12 residues. V was clipped by 5 bases and J by 4 bases, with 9 bases between them. Germline V gene sequence: CDR1 SGHAT, CDR2 FQNNGV. CDR3 region: CASSPGEYEQYF. The CDR3 DNA reads TGTGCCAGCAGCCCTGGGGAATACGAGCAGTACTTC. The full variable domain, in which reference TRBV11-2 and TRBJ2-7 provide the parts outside the CDR3, is EAGVAQSPRYKIIEKRQSVAFWCNPISGHATLYWYQQILGQGPKLLIQFQNNGVVDDSQLPKDRFSAERLKGVDSTLKIQPAKLEDSAVYLCASSPGEYEQYFGPGTRLTVT.

This chain links TRBV10-3 with TRBJ1-1; 10 bases match TRBD1. The germline V gene encodes CDR1 ENHRY and CDR2 SYGVKD. The trim removed 6 bases at V and 2 bases at J, leaving 9 bases unmatched. CDR3 length: 16 amino acids. The CDR3 DNA follows: TGTGCCATCAGGATGGGCCGGGACAGGGGTAACACTGAAGCTTTCTTT. This encodes CAIRMGRDRGNTEAFF.

The rearrangement joins TRBV7-2 to TRBJ1-2; a possible D gene is TRBD1 (6 bases). V dropped 4 bases and J dropped 5 bases, with 17 bases sitting between them. The CDR3 has 15 amino acids. Germline CDR1 is SGHTA and CDR2 is FQGNSA. CDR3 in amino acids: CASSYRTDSSYGYTF. CDR3 DNA sequence: TGTGCCAGCAGCTATCGGACAGACTCTTCTTATGGCTACACCTTC.

The chain uses TRBV19 and TRBJ1-5, with TRBD1 matching 7 bases. This CDR3 region has 16 residues. V lost 6 bases, J lost 0 bases, and 8 bases stayed unmatched. The germline V gene has CDR1 LNHDA and CDR2 SQIVND (reference sequence). The CDR3 loop is CASSVGQMYSNQPQHF. CDR3 DNA sequence: TGTGCCAGTAGCGTGGGACAGATGTATAGCAATCAGCCCCAGCATTTT. Together with reference TRBV19 and TRBJ1-5, the CDR3 gives the full variable domain: DGGITQSPKYLFRKEGQNVTLSCEQNLNHDAMYWYRQDPGQGLRLIYYSQIVNDFQKGDIAEGYSVSREKKESFPLTVTSAQKNPTAFYLCASSVGQMYSNQPQHFGDGTRLSIL.